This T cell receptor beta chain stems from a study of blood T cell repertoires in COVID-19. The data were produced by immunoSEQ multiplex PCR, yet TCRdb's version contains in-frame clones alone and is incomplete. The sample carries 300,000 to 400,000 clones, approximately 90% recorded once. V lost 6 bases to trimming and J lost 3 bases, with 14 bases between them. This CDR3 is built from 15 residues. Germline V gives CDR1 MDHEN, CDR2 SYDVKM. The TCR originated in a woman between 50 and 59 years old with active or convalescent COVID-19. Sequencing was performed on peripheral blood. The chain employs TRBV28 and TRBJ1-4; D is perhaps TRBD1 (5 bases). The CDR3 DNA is TGTGCCAGCAGCTCCACGTCGGGGGCTAATGAAAAACTGTTTTTT. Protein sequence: CASSSTSGANEKLFF.